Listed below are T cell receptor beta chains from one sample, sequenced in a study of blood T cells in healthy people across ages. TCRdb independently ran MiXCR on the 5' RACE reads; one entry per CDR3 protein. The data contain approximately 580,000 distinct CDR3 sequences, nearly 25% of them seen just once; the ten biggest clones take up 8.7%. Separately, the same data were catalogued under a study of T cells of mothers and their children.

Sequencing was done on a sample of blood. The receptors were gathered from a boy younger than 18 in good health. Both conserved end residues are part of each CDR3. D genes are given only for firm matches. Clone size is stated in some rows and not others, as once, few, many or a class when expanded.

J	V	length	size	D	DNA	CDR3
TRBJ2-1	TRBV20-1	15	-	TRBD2	TGCAGTGCTAGTTTACTAGCGGGGGGGCCCAATGAGCAGTTCTTC	CSASLLAGGPNEQFF
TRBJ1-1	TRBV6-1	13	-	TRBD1	TGTGCCAGCAGTGACCGCAGGGGGTTAAAAGCTTTCTTT	CASSDRRGLKAFF
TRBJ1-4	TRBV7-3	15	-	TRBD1	TGTGCCAGCAGCCCCACCGGGACAGGGAACGAAAAACTGTTTTTT	CASSPTGTGNEKLFF
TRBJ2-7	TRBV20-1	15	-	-	TGCAGTGCTAGAGATCCGCAGGGCCTCAACTACGAGCAGTACTTC	CSARDPQGLNYEQYF
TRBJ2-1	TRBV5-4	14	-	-	TGTGCCAGCAGCTTGGTGGCCCCTCAGGATGAGCAGTTCTTC	CASSLVAPQDEQFF
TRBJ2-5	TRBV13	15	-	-	TGTGCCAGCAGAAACGGACAGAGTAACCAAGAGGCCCAGTACTTC	CASRNGQSNQEAQYF
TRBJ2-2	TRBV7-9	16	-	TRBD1	TGTGCCAGCAGCTTGGCGACAGGGGTCGGTACCGGGGAGCTGTTTTTT	CASSLATGVGTGELFF
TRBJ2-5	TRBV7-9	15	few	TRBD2	TGTGCCAGCAGCCCAACTAGCGGGGGGGCCGCTATGCCGTTCTTC	CASSPTSGGAAMPFF
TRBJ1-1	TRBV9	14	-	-	TGTGCCAGCAGCGTAGAAGGGCTGGACACTGAAGCTTTCTTT	CASSVEGLDTEAFF
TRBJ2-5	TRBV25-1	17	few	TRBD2	TGTGCCAGCAGTGAATTAACTAGCGGGATTACACAAGAGACCCAGTACTTC	CASSELTSGITQETQYF
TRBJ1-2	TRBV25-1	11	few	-	TGTGCCAGCAGTATCAACTATGGCTACACCTTC	CASSINYGYTF
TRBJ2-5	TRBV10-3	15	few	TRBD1	TGTGCCATCAGAGCCGGGACAGGGGGTTTGTCGGCCCAGTACTTC	CAIRAGTGGLSAQYF
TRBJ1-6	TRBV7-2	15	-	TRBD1	TGTGCCAGCAGCTTAGCAGGGGGCGCGAATTCACCCCTCCACTTT	CASSLAGGANSPLHF
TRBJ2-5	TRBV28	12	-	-	TGTGCCAGCGCGCCAATCGTGGAGACCCAGTACTTC	CASAPIVETQYF